This TCR beta chain derives from a study of T cells in Graves' hyperthyroidism and ophthalmopathy. Overall study results and limits: Appearing also in blood were most of the thyroid clonotypes expanded above 0.001.

Patients were excluded because of uncontrolled infection, other autoimmune disease, pregnancy or lactation. PBMCs were derived from about 10 ml fresh peripheral blood. This clonotype was seen ten or more times. Its antigen is not known. TCR beta CDR3 sequences were amplified from RNA transcripts. Initially, a first-round RT-PCR of the TCR CDR3 employed the HTBI primer set. TCRdb passed the multiplex PCR reads through MiXCR, listing each CDR3 protein once. Among fewer than 350,000 distinct CDR3 sequences listed, roughly 20% were seen once. The source of this sequence is a woman aged 45 to 65 with Graves' hyperthyroidism. The sample was blood.

The CDR3 sequence is CASSPRDRGFTEAFF. In DNA form, the CDR3 reads TGTGCCAGCTCACCACGGGACAGGGGGTTCACTGAAGCTTTCTTT. The chain is built from TRBV18 and TRBJ1-1, with 11 bases lining up with TRBD1. Looked up from germline, CDR1 is KGHSH and CDR2 is LQKENI. V dropped 1 base and J dropped 4; count of bases not matched to a gene: 2. This CDR3 region has 15 residues.